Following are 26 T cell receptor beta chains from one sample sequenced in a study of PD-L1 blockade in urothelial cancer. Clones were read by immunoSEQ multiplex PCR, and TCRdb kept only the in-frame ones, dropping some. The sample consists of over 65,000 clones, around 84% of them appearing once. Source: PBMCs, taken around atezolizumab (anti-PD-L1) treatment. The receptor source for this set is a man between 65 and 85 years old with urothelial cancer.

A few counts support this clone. The CDR3 here is CATSQGQSFKNIQYF. CDR3 sequence (DNA): TGTGCCACCTCCCAGGGACAGTCTTTCAAAAACATTCAGTACTTC. The chain employs TRBV28 and TRBJ2-4, with 7 bases identical to TRBD1. This CDR3 is built from 15 residues. Per germline, CDR1 MDHEN and CDR2 SYDVKM. The V gene end was trimmed by 10 bases and the J gene end by 3 bases; junction bases not matched to a gene: 12. Using reference TRBV28 and TRBJ2-4 for the parts outside the CDR3, the full variable domain is DVKVTQSSRYLVKRTGEKVFLECVQDMDHENMFWYRQDPGLGLRLIYFSYDVKMKEKGDIPEGYSVSREKKERFSLILESASTNQTSMYLCATSQGQSFKNIQYFGAGTRLSVL.

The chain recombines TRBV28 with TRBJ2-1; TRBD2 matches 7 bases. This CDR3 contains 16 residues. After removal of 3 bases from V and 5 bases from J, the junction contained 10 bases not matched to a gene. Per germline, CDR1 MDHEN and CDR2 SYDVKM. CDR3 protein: CASSFGSSGGHNEQFF. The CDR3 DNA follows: TGTGCCAGCAGTTTCGGGTCTAGCGGAGGGCACAATGAGCAGTTCTTC.

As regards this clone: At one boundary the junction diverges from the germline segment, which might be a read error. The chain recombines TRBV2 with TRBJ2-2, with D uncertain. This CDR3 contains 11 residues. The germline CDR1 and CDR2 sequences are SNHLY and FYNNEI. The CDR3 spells CASREGTGLFF. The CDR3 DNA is TGTGCCAGCAGGGAAGGAACGGGGCTGTTTTTT.

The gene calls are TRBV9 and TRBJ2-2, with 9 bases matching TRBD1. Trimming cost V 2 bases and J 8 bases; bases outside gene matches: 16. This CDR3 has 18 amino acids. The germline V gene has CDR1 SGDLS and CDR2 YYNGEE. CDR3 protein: CASSVDLGGTGSKGELFF. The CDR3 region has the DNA TGTGCCAGCAGCGTGGATCTGGGGGGGACAGGGTCGAAAGGGGAGCTGTTTTTT. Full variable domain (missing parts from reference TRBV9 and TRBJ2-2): DSGVTQTPKHLITATGQRVTLRCSPRSGDLSVYWYQQSLDQGLQFLIQYYNGEERAKGNILERFSAQQFPDLHSELNLSSLELGDSALYFCASSVDLGGTGSKGELFFGEGSRLTVL.

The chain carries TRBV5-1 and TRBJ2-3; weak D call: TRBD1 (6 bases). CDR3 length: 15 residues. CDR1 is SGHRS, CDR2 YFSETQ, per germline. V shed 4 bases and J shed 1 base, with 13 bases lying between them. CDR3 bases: TGCGCCAGCAGCGTCTCCGGGACACGCACAGATACGCAGTATTTT. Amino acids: CASSVSGTRTDTQYF.

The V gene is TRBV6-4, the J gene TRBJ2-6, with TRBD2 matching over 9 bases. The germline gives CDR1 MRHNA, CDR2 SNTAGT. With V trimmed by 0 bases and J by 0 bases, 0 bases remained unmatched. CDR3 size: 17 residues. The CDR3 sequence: CASSDSREGSGANVLTF. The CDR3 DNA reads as TGTGCCAGCAGTGACTCGCGGGAGGGCTCTGGGGCCAACGTCCTGACTTTC.

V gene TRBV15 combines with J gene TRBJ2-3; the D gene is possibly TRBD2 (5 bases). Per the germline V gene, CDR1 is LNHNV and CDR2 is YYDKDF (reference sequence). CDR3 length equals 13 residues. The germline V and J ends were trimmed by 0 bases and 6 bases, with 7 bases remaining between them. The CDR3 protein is CATSRDIADTQYF. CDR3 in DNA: TGTGCCACCAGCAGAGATATAGCGGATACGCAGTATTTT.

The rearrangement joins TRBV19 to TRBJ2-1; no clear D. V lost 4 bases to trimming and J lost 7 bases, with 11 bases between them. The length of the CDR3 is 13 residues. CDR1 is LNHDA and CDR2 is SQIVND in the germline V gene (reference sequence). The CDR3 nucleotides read TGTGCCAGTAGTAACTTACCGGGTAATGAGCAGTTCTTC. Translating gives CASSNLPGNEQFF.

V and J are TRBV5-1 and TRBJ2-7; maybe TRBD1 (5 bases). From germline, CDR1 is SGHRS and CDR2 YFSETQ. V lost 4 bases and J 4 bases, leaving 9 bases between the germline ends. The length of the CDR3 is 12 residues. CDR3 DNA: TGCGCCAGCAGCGATACAGGTTACGAGCAGTACTTC. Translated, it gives CASSDTGYEQYF.

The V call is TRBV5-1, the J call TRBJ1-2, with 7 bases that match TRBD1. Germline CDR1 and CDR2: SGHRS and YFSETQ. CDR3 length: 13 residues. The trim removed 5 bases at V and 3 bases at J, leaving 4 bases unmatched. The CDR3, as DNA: TGCGCCAGCAGTGCTGACAGGGACTATGGCTACACCTTC. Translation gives CASSADRDYGYTF.

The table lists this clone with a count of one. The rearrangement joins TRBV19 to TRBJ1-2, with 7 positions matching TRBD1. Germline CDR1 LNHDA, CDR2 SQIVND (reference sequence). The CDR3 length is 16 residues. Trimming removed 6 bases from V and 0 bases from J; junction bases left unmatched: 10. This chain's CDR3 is CASRAFRDSSNYGYTF. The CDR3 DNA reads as TGTGCCAGTAGGGCTTTCCGGGACAGCTCTAACTATGGCTACACCTTC.

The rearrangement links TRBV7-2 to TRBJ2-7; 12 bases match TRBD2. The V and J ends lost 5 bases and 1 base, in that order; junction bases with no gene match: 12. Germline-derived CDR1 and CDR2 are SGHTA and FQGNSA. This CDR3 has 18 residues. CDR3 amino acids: CASSPPPLLAGGSYEQYF. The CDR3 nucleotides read TGTGCCAGCAGCCCGCCCCCCCTACTAGCGGGAGGTTCCTACGAGCAGTACTTC.

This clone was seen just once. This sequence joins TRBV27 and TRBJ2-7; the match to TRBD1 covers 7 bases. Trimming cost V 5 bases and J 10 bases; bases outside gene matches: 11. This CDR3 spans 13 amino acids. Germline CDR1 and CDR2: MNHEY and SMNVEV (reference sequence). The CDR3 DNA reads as TGTGCCAGCAGTCTTAGCTCGGGGACAGTTCAGTACTTC. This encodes CASSLSSGTVQYF.

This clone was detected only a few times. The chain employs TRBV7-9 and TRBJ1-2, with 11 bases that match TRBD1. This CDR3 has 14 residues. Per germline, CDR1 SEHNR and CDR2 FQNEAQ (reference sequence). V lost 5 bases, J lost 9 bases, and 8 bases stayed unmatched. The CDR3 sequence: CASSELGTGGSYTF. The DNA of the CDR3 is TGTGCCAGCAGCGAGCTTGGGACAGGGGGTAGCTACACCTTC.

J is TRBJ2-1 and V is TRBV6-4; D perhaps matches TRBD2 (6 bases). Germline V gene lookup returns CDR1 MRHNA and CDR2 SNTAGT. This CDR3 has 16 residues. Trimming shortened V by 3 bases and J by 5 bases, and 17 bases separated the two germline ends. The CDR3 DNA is TGTGCCAGCAGTGAAAATGGGGGGAGTCTCAACAATGAGCAGTTCTTC. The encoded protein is CASSENGGSLNNEQFF.

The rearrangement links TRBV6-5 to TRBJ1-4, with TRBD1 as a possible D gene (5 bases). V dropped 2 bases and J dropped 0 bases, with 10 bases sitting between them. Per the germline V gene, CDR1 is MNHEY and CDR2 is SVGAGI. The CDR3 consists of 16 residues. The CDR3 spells CASSYRPGPTNEKLFF. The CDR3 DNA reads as TGTGCCAGCAGTTACCGGCCAGGGCCAACTAATGAAAAACTGTTTTTT.

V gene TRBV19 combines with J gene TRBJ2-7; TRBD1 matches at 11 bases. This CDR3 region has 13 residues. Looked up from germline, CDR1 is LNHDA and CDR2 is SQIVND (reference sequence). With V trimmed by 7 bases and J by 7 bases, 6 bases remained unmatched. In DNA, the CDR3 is TGTGCCAGTACGCGGACAGGGGGCCGGGAGCAGTACTTC. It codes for CASTRTGGREQYF.

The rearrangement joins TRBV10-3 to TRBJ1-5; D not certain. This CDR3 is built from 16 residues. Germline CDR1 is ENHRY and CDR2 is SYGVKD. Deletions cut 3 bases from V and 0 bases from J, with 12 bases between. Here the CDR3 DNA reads TGTGCCATCAGTGATTATGGACGGGATAGCAATCAGCCCCAGCATTTT. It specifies CAISDYGRDSNQPQHF.

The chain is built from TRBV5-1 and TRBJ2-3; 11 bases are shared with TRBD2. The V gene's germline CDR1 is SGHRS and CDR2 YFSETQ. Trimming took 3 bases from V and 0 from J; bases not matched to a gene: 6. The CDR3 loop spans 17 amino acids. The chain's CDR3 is CASSSGTSGVSTDTQYF. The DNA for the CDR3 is TGCGCCAGCAGCTCAGGGACTAGCGGAGTTAGCACAGATACGCAGTATTTT.

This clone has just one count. The CDR3 loop is CASKGGLAASYEQYF. The CDR3 bases are TGTGCCAGCAAAGGTGGACTAGCGGCCTCCTACGAGCAGTACTTC. V gene TRBV6-5 combines with J gene TRBJ2-7; 10 nucleotides align to TRBD2. Germline V gene sequence: CDR1 MNHEY, CDR2 SVGAGI. The CDR3 consists of 15 residues. The trim removed 7 bases at V and 0 bases at J, leaving 6 bases unmatched.

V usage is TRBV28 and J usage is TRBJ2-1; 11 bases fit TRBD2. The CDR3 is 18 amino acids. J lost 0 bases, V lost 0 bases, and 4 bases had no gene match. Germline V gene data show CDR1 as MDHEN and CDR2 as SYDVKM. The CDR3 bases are TGTGCCAGCAGTTTATGGATTACTAGCGGGAGCTCCTACAATGAGCAGTTCTTC. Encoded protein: CASSLWITSGSSYNEQFF.

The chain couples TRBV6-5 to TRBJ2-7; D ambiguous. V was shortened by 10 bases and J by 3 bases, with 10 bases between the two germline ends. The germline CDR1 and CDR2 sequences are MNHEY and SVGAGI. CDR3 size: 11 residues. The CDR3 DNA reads TGTGCCACCCGAGAGCGCTACGAGCAGTACTTC. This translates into CATRERYEQYF.

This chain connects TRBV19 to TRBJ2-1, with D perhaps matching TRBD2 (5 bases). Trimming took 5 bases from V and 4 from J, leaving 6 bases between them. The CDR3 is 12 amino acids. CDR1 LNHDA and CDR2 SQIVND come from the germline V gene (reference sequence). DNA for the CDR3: TGTGCCAGTAGTCGGGAATACAATGAGCAGTTCTTC. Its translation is CASSREYNEQFF.

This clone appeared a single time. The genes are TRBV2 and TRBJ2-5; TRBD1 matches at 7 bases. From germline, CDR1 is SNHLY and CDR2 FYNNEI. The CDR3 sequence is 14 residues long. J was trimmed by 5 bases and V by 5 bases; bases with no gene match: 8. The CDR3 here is CASSPDRAVETQYF. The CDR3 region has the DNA TGTGCCAGCAGTCCCGACAGGGCTGTGGAGACCCAGTACTTC.

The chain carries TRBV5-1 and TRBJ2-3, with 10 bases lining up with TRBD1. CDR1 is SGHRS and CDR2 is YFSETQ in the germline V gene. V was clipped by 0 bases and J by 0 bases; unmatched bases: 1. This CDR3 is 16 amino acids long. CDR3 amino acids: CASSLGQGASTDTQYF. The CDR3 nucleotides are TGCGCCAGCAGCTTGGGACAGGGGGCAAGCACAGATACGCAGTATTTT.

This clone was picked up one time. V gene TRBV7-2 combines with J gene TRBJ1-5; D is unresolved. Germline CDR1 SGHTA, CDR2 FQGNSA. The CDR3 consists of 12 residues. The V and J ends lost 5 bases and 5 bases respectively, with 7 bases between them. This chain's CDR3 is CASSPADQPQHF. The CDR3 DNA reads TGTGCCAGCAGCCCGGCGGATCAGCCCCAGCATTTT.